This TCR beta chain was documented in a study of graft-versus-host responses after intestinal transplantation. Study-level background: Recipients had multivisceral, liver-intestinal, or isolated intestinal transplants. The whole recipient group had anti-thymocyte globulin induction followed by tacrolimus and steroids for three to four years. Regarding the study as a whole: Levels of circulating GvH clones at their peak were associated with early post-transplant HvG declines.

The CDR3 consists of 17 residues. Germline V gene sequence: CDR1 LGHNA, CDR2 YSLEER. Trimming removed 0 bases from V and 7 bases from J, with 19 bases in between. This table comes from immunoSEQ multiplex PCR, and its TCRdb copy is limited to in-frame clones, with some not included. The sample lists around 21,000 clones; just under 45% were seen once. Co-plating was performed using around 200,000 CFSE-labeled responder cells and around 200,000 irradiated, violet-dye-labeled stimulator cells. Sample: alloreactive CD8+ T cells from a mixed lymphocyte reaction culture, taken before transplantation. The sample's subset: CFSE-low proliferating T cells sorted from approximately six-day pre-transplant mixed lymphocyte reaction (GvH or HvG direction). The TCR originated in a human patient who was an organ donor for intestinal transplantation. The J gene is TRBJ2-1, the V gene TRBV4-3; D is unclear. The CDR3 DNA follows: TGCGCCAGCAGCCAAGAGGCCCCCCTATCCCTTCTTAATGAGCAGTTCTTC. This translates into CASSQEAPLSLLNEQFF.